This is a list of T cell receptor beta chains from one sample in a study of blood T cell repertoires in COVID-19. The table came from immunoSEQ multiplex PCR; TCRdb's copy has only in-frame clones and leaves some out. The sample has roughly 180,000 clones; 80% to 90% are singletons. The sequencing input was peripheral blood. The receptors stem from an elderly woman with COVID-19, enrolled during active disease. The CDR3 runs from the conserved cysteine through the conserved F or W. The order of the fields is CDR3 DNA, CDR3 protein, D gene, J gene, clone size, V gene. The D gene is left open where the match is weak. The listing skips clone size in some rows; elsewhere it reads once, few, many or a size class.

CDR3 DNA: TGTGCCAGTAGTAGTGGGATCTCAGGTGAGGGCGAGCCCTACGAGCAGTACTTC
CDR3 protein: CASSSGISGEGEPYEQYF
D gene: -
J gene: TRBJ2-7
clone size: few
V gene: TRBV19

CDR3 DNA: TGTGCCAGCAGCCCCGAGACTCCGGGAAATGAAAAACTGTTTTTT
CDR3 protein: CASSPETPGNEKLFF
D gene: -
J gene: TRBJ1-4
clone size: -
V gene: TRBV14

CDR3 DNA: TGTGCCAGCAGTCGAGGCGAAAATCAGCCCCAGCATTTT
CDR3 protein: CASSRGENQPQHF
D gene: -
J gene: TRBJ1-5
clone size: -
V gene: TRBV28

CDR3 DNA: TGTGCCAGCAGTCGACGAACAGGGGGCGGGTCACCCCTCCACTTT
CDR3 protein: CASSRRTGGGSPLHF
D gene: TRBD1
J gene: TRBJ1-6
clone size: -
V gene: TRBV6-2/TRBV6-3

CDR3 DNA: TGTGCCAGCAGTTTGACAGGGGTCACCGGGGAGCTGTTTTTT
CDR3 protein: CASSLTGVTGELFF
D gene: TRBD1
J gene: TRBJ2-2
clone size: -
V gene: TRBV6-5

CDR3 DNA: TGTGCCACCAGCACCTGGTCTAGCGGATACAATGAGCAGTTCTTC
CDR3 protein: CATSTWSSGYNEQFF
D gene: TRBD2
J gene: TRBJ2-1
clone size: -
V gene: TRBV15

CDR3 DNA: TGTGCCAGCAGCACAGGGGCAGGACAGCCCCAGCATTTT
CDR3 protein: CASSTGAGQPQHF
D gene: TRBD1
J gene: TRBJ1-5
clone size: -
V gene: TRBV6-5

CDR3 DNA: TGTGCCAGCAGTGAGAAGCGGAGACTCTACAATGAGCAGTTCTTC
CDR3 protein: CASSEKRRLYNEQFF
D gene: -
J gene: TRBJ2-1
clone size: -
V gene: TRBV2

CDR3 DNA: TGTGCCAGCAGCTTGGAGTTGACTAGCGGAGAGACCCAGTACTTC
CDR3 protein: CASSLELTSGETQYF
D gene: TRBD2
J gene: TRBJ2-5
clone size: -
V gene: TRBV5-4

CDR3 DNA: TGCGCCAGCAGCCCAGGACAGGATAATTCACCCCTCCACTTT
CDR3 protein: CASSPGQDNSPLHF
D gene: TRBD1
J gene: TRBJ1-6
clone size: -
V gene: TRBV4-1

CDR3 DNA: TGTGCCAGTAGTATTGGGCTCAGCTCCTATAATTCACCCCTCCACTTT
CDR3 protein: CASSIGLSSYNSPLHF
D gene: -
J gene: TRBJ1-6
clone size: -
V gene: TRBV19

CDR3 DNA: TGTGCCAGCAGCTTGCGCCCCTACAGGGAGAACACTGAAGCTTTCTTT
CDR3 protein: CASSLRPYRENTEAFF
D gene: -
J gene: TRBJ1-1
clone size: -
V gene: TRBV5-4

CDR3 DNA: TGTGCCAGCAGTTCCGCCGGCTACGAGCAGTACTTC
CDR3 protein: CASSSAGYEQYF
D gene: -
J gene: TRBJ2-7
clone size: -
V gene: TRBV28

CDR3 DNA: TGTGCCAGCAGCCAGGCCTTTCGACTAGCGGGGGAAGAGACCCAGTACTTC
CDR3 protein: CASSQAFRLAGEETQYF
D gene: TRBD2
J gene: TRBJ2-5
clone size: -
V gene: TRBV3-1/TRBV3-2

CDR3 DNA: TGTGCCAGCAGCAAAACCCCAGGGGGCATTACAGGGACCCAGTACTTC
CDR3 protein: CASSKTPGGITGTQYF
D gene: TRBD1
J gene: TRBJ2-5
clone size: once
V gene: TRBV11-3

CDR3 DNA: TGTGCCAGCAGCCAACAGAGGCCCGGGTATAATTCACCCCTCCACTTT
CDR3 protein: CASSQQRPGYNSPLHF
D gene: -
J gene: TRBJ1-6
clone size: -
V gene: TRBV3-1/TRBV3-2

CDR3 DNA: TGTGCCAGCAGTTTCGTCGGACTGACAAATGGTGAGCAGTTCTTC
CDR3 protein: CASSFVGLTNGEQFF
D gene: -
J gene: TRBJ2-1
clone size: -
V gene: TRBV27

CDR3 DNA: TGTGCCATCAGTGAACAGGGGGTCGATAATTCACCCCTCCACTTT
CDR3 protein: CAISEQGVDNSPLHF
D gene: TRBD1
J gene: TRBJ1-6
clone size: -
V gene: TRBV10-3

CDR3 DNA: TGTGCCAGCAGTTTATCCCTAGCCTCCTACAATGAGCAGTTCTTC
CDR3 protein: CASSLSLASYNEQFF
D gene: -
J gene: TRBJ2-1
clone size: -
V gene: TRBV27

CDR3 DNA: TGTGCCAGCAGCAGAGGAGGGGGCGAGGGAGAGACCCAGTACTTC
CDR3 protein: CASSRGGGEGETQYF
D gene: -
J gene: TRBJ2-5
clone size: -
V gene: TRBV28

CDR3 DNA: TGTGCCAGCAGCCCCACTCCTAGCGGGAGCTCCTACGAGCAGTACTTC
CDR3 protein: CASSPTPSGSSYEQYF
D gene: TRBD2
J gene: TRBJ2-7
clone size: -
V gene: TRBV7-2

CDR3 DNA: TGTGCCAGCAGTACTATCCGAGGGACAGGGATAGTCACTGAAGCTTTCTTT
CDR3 protein: CASSTIRGTGIVTEAFF
D gene: TRBD1
J gene: TRBJ1-1
clone size: -
V gene: TRBV28

CDR3 DNA: TGTGCCAGCAGCGTAGCTAGAGGACTAGCGGCCACAGATACGCAGTATTTT
CDR3 protein: CASSVARGLAATDTQYF
D gene: TRBD2
J gene: TRBJ2-3
clone size: few
V gene: TRBV9

CDR3 DNA: TGTGCCAGCAGCACGGGACAGGGTTTGATTTCGGAGACCCAGTACTTC
CDR3 protein: CASSTGQGLISETQYF
D gene: TRBD1
J gene: TRBJ2-5
clone size: -
V gene: TRBV7-9